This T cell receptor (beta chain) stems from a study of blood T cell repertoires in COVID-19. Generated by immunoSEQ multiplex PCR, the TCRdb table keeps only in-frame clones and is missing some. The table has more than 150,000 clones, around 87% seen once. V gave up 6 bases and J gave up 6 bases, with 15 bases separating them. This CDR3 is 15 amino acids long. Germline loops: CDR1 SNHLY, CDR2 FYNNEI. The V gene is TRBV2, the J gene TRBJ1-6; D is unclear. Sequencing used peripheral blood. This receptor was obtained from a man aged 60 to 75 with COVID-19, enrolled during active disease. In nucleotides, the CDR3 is TGTGCCAGCAGAGGCCCAGGACTGATTAATTCACCCCTCCACTTT. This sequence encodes CASRGPGLINSPLHF.